The T cell receptor (beta chain) under discussion was sequenced for a study of response to subunit inactivated influenza vaccine. TCRdb called the RT-PCR reads again in MiXCR, with one record for every CDR3 protein. This table has roughly 500,000 distinct CDR3 sequences, approximately 20% appearing once. The same data also contributed to another study, on T cells expressing NK-cell markers. As reported in that work: As the method of synthesis, 5'RACE template switching with UMIs yielded TCR beta cDNA.

The TCR was taken from a man aged 45-65 years who received an inactivated influenza vaccine. This specimen consisted of CD4+ T cells sorted from PBMCs, obtained 11 to 12 days after vaccination.

The CDR3 bases are TGCAGTGCTAGCACCGCGCTTCCCTCTGGGGCCAACGTCCTGACTTTC. Translation: CSASTALPSGANVLTF. The rearrangement links TRBV20-1 to TRBJ2-6; D unclear. CDR1 and CDR2 from the germline V gene are DFQATT and SNEGSKA (reference sequence). CDR3 length: 16 residues. The V end lost 3 bases, the J end lost 0 bases, and 12 bases lay between the germline ends.